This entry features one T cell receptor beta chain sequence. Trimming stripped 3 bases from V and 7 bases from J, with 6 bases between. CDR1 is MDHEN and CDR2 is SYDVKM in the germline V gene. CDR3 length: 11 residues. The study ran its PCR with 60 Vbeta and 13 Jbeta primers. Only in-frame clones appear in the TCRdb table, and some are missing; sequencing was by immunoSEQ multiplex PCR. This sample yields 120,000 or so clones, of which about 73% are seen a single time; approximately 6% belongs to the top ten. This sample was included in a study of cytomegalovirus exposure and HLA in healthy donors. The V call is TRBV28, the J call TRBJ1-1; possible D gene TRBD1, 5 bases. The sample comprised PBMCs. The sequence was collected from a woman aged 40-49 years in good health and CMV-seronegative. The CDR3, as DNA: TGTGCCAGCAGTTTCGACAGTGAAGCTTTCTTT. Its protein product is CASSFDSEAFF.